Here is one T cell receptor beta chain with its context. Generated by immunoSEQ multiplex PCR, the TCRdb table keeps only in-frame clones and is missing some. The sample contains 30,000 to 45,000 clones, 92% of which appear only once. The entry originates in a study of T cell changes during pregnancy in multiple sclerosis. The origin of this receptor is a female donor with multiple sclerosis, enrolled in a pregnancy study. The source material was CD8+ T cells from peripheral blood mononuclear cells, sampled before pregnancy.

The CDR3 reads CASSFTRGAPTSTEAFF. CDR3 bases: TGTGCCAGCAGTTTTACCCGGGGGGCTCCGACCAGCACTGAAGCTTTCTTT. The V and J genes are TRBV27 and TRBJ1-1; tentatively, D is TRBD1 (6 bases). V lost 3 bases to trimming and J lost 4 bases, with 21 bases between them. Germline CDR1 is MNHEY and CDR2 is SMNVEV (reference sequence). The CDR3 is made up of 17 amino acids.